This T cell receptor (beta chain) was identified during a study of cytomegalovirus exposure and HLA in healthy donors. Looking at the study overall: An early release of data contained about 85 million unique TCRs, which came from HLA-typed donors.

In the PCR, 60 Vbeta and 13 Jbeta primers were used. The protocol was immunoSEQ multiplex PCR, while the TCRdb copy is restricted to in-frame clones and leaves out a portion. The table lists 38,000 or so clones. Note on this clone: No antigen is known for it.

Broader study findings: The authors later linked a missense DCLRE1C variant to TCR beta V- and J-gene trimming. What TCR beta sequences reportedly achieved was accurate prediction of HLA-A and HLA-B alleles in most subjects.

The CDR3 consists of 14 residues. J was trimmed by 9 bases and V by 9 bases; bases with no gene match: 13. CDR1 is LNHDA, CDR2 SQIVND, per germline (reference sequence). The clonotype originates from a man aged 40-49 years in good health and CMV-seropositive. The V and J genes are TRBV19 and TRBJ2-1; the match to TRBD2 covers 8 bases. The specimen sequenced was PBMCs. Here the CDR3 DNA reads TGTGCCAGCAGACAAGTCGGGGGGGGAGGTGAGCAGTTCTTC. It is translated as CASRQVGGGGEQFF.